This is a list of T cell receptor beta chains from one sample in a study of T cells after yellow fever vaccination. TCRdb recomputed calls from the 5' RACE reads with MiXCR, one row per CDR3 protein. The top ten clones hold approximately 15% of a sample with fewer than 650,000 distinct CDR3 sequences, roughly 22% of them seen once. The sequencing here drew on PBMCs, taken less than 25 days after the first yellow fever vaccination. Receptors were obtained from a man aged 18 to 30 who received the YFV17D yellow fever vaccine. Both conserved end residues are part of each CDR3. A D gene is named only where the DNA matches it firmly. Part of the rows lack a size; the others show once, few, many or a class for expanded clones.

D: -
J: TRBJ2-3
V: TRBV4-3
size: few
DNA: TGCGCCAGCAGCCGTCTCATAGGGAATACGCAGTATTTT
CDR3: CASSRLIGNTQYF

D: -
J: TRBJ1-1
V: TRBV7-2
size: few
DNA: TGTGCCAGCAGACACCTGAACACTGAAGCTTTCTTT
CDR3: CASRHLNTEAFF

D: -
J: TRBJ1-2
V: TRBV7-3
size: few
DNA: TGTGCCAGCAGTTCAGGGGTTGGGGGTGGCTACACCTTC
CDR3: CASSSGVGGGYTF

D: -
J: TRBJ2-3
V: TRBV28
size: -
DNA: TGTGCCAGCAGTTTGACTACCCCAGATACGCAGTATTTT
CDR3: CASSLTTPDTQYF

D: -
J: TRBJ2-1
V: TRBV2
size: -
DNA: TGTGCCAGCAGTGCTCCGGATAATGAGCAGTTCTTC
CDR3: CASSAPDNEQFF

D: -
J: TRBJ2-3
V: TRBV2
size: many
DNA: TGTGCCAGCGGAGGGTCTGGGGATACGCAGTATTTT
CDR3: CASGGSGDTQYF

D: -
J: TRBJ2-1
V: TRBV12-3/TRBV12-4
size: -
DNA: TGTGCCAGCAGTTTACGAGCCGATGACTACAATGAGCAGTTCTTC
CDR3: CASSLRADDYNEQFF

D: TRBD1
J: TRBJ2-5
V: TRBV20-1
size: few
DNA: TGCAGTGCAACGGGACAGCACCAAGAGACCCAGTACTTC
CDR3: CSATGQHQETQYF

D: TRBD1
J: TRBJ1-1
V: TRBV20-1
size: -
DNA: TGCAGTGCCCCTGGCGGGACAGCCTCGAACACTGAAGCTTTCTTT
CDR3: CSAPGGTASNTEAFF

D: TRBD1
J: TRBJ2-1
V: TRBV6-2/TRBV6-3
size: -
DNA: TGTGCCAGCAGGGCCGGGACACAGGGGGGTGAGCAGTTCTTC
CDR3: CASRAGTQGGEQFF

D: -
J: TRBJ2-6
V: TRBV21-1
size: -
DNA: TGTGCCAGCAGGACAGGGGGCTGCGCTGGGGCCAACGTCCTGACTTTC
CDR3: CASRTGGCAGANVLTF

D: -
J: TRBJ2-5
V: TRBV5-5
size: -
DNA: TGTGCCAGCAGCTTGGTTTTTTTGTTGGCGGGGGAGACCCAGTACTTC
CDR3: CASSLVFLLAGETQYF

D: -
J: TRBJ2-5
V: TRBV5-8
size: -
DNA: TGTGCCAGCAGACTACGTCAAGGGGGGGAGACCCAGTACTTC
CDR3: CASRLRQGGETQYF

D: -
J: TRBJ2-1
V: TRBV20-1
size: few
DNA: TGCAGTGCTGTGGGGCTCTCAAAAAATGAGCAGTTCTTC
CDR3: CSAVGLSKNEQFF

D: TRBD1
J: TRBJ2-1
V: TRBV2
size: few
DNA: TGTGCCAGCAGCCGGGACAGGGGGTTAAATGAGCAGTTCTTC
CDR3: CASSRDRGLNEQFF

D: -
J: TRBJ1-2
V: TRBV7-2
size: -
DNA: TGTGCCAGCAGCTTAGCTAACACCGACTATGGCTACACCTTC
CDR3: CASSLANTDYGYTF

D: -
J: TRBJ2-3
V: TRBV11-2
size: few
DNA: TGTGCCAGCAAGGTCCGGGACTGGGCTAGGGATACGCAGTATTTT
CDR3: CASKVRDWARDTQYF

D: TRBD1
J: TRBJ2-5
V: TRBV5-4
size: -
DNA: TGTGCCAGCAGCTTAGTCGGGGACAGGCAAGAGACCCAGTACTTC
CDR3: CASSLVGDRQETQYF

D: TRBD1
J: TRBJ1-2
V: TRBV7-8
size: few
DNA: TGTGCCAGCAGCCCCGGACAGGGGGTTGGCTACACCTTC
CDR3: CASSPGQGVGYTF

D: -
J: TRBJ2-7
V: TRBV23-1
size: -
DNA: TGCGCCAGCAGTCAACCAGCTCAAAATCTCCCGGGGAACTACGAGCAGTACTTC
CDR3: CASSQPAQNLPGNYEQYF